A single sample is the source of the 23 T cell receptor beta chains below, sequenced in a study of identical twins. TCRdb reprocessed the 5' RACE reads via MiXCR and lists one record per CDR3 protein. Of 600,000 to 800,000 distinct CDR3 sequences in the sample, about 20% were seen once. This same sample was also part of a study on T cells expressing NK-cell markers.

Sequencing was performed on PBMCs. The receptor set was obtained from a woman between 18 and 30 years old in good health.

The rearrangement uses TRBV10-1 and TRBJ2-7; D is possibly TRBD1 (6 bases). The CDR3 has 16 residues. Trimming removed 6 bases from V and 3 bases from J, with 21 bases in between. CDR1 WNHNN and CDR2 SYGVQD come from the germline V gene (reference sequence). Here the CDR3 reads CASREQGNKRGYEQYF. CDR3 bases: TGCGCCAGCAGAGAACAGGGAAATAAGCGCGGCTACGAGCAGTACTTC.

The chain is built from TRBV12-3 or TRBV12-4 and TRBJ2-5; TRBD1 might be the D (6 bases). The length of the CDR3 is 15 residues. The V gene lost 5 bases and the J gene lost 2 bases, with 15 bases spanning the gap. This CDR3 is CASSAQTGPQETQYF. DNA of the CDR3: TGTGCCAGCAGTGCCCAGACAGGACCTCAAGAGACCCAGTACTTC.

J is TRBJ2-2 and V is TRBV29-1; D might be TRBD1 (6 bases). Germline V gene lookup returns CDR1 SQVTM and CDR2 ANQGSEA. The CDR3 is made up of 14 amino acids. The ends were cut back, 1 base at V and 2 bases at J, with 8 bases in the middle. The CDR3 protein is CSVEGTENTGELFF. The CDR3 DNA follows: TGCAGCGTTGAAGGGACAGAAAACACCGGGGAGCTGTTTTTT.

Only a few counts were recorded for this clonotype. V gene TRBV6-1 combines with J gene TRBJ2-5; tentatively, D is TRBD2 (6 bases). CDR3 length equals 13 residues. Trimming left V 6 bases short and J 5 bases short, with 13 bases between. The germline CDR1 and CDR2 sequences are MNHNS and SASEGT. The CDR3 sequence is CASSGGTGETQYF. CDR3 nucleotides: TGTGCCAGCAGCGGCGGGACTGGGGAGACCCAGTACTTC.

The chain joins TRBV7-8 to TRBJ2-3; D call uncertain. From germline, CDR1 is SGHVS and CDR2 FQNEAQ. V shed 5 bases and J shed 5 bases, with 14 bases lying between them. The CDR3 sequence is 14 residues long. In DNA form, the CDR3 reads TGTGCCAGCAGCCCGGTGGCGCCGGGAGATACGCAGTATTTT. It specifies CASSPVAPGDTQYF.

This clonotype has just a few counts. The CDR3 region has the DNA TGTGCCAGCAGCTCGAGAGGGATTGGTGAGACCCAGTACTTC. This sequence encodes CASSSRGIGETQYF. V and J are TRBV7-2 and TRBJ2-5; TRBD2 might be the D (5 bases). Trimming removed 4 bases at V and 5 bases at J, with 14 bases between. CDR1 SGHTA and CDR2 FQGNSA come from the germline V gene. The length of the CDR3 is 14 residues.

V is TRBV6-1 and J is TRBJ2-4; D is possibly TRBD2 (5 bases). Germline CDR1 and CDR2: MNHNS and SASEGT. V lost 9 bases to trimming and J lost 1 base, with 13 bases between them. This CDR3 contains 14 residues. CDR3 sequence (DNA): TGTGCCAGTAGGGAGACGGTCGCCAAAAACATTCAGTACTTC. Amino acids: CASRETVAKNIQYF.

CDR3 bases: TGCGCCAGCAGCCCTGAGGAGAAATGGGGGGCCCAGTACTTC. It translates to CASSPEEKWGAQYF. The chain recombines TRBV4-3 with TRBJ2-5, with D possibly matching TRBD2 (6 bases). CDR1 and CDR2 (germline): LGHNA, YSLEER. CDR3 length equals 14 residues. V was pared by 4 bases and J by 9 bases, with 18 bases between.

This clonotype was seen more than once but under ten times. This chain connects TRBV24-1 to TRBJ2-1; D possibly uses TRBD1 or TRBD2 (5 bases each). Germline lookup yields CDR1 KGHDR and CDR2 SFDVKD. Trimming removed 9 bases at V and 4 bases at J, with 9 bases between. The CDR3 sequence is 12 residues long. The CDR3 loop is CATWDGYNEQFF. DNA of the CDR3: TGTGCCACCTGGGACGGGTACAATGAGCAGTTCTTC.

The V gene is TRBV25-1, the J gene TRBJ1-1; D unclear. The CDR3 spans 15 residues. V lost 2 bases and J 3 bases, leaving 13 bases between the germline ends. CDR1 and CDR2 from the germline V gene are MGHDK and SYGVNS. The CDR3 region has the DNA TGTGCCAGCAGTGAAGGTAGAGGGTCCGACACTGAAGCTTTCTTT. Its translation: CASSEGRGSDTEAFF.

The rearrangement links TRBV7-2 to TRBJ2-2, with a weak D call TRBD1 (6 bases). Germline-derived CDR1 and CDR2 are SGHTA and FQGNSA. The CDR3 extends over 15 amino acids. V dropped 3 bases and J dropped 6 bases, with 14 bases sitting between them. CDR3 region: CASSLQGKASGELFF. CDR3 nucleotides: TGTGCCAGCAGCTTGCAGGGGAAGGCGTCCGGGGAGCTGTTTTTT.

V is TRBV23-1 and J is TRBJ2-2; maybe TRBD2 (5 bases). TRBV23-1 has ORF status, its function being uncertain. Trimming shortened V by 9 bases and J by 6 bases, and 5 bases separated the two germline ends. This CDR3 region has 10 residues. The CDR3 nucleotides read TGCGCCAGGGAGGCCGGGGAGCTGTTTTTT. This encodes CAREAGELFF.

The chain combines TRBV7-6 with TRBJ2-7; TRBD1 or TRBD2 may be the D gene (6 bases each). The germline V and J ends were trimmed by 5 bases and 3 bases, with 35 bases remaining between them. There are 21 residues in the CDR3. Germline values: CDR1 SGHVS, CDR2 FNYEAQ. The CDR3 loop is CASSPWKGERLRGRRVYEQYF. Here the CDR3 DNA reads TGTGCCAGCAGCCCTTGGAAGGGCGAGAGACTCAGGGGCCGGAGGGTCTACGAGCAGTACTTC.

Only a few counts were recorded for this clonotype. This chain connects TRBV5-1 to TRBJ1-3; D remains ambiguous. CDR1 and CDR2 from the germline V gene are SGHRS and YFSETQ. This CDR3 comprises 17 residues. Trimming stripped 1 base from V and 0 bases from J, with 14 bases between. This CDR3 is CASSLSPGAGSGNTIYF. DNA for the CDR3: TGCGCCAGCAGCTTGTCCCCAGGCGCTGGCTCTGGAAACACCATATATTTT. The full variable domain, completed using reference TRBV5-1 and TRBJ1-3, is KAGVTQTPRYLIKTRGQQVTLSCSPISGHRSVSWYQQTPGQGLQFLFEYFSETQRNKGNFPGRFSGRQFSNSRSEMNVSTLELGDSALYLCASSLSPGAGSGNTIYFGEGSWLTVV.

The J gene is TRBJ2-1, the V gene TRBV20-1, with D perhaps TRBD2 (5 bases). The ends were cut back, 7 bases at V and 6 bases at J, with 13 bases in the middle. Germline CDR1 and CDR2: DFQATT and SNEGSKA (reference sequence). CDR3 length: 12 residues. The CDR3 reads CSGPGISNEQFF. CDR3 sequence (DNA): TGCAGTGGCCCGGGGATCTCCAATGAGCAGTTCTTC.

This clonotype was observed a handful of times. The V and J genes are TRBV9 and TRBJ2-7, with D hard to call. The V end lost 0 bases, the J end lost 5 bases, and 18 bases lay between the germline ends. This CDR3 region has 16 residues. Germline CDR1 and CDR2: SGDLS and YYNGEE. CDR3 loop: CASSVETTPPRDEQYF. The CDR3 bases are TGTGCCAGCAGCGTAGAGACGACCCCCCCAAGGGACGAGCAGTACTTC.

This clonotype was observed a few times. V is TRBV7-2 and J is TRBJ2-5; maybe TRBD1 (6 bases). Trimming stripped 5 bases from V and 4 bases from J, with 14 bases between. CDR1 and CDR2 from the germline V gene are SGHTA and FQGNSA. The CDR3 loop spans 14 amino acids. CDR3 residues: CASSGQTGIETQYF. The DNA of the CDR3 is TGTGCCAGCAGCGGCCAGACAGGAATAGAGACCCAGTACTTC. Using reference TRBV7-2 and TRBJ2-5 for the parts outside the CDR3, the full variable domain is GAGVSQSPSNKVTEKGKDVELRCDPISGHTALYWYRQSLGQGLEFLIYFQGNSAPDKSGLPSDRFSAERTGGSVSTLTIQRTQQEDSAVYLCASSGQTGIETQYFGPGTRLLVL.

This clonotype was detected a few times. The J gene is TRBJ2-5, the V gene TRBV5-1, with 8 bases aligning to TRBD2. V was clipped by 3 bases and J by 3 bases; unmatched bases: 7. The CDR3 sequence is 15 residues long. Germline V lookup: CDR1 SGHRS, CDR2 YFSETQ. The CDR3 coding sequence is TGCGCCAGCAGCTGGCAAGCCGGGGGGGAAGAGACCCAGTACTTC. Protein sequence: CASSWQAGGEETQYF.

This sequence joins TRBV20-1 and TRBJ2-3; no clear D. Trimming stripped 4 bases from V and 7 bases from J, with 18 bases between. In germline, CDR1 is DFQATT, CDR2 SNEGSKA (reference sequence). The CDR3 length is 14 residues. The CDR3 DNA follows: TGCAGTGCTACCCCGCCGGACGGCCAAAATACGCAGTATTTT. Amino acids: CSATPPDGQNTQYF.

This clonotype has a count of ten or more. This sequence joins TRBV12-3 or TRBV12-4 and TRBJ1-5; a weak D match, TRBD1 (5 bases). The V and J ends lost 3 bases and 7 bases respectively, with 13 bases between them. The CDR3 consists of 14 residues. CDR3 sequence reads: CASSFRLGDQPQHF. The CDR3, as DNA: TGTGCCAGCAGTTTCCGTCTCGGGGACCAGCCCCAGCATTTT.

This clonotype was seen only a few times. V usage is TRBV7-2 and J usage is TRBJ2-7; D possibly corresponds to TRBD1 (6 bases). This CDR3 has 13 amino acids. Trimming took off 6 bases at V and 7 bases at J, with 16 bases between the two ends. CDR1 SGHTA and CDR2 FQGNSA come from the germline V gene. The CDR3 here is CASSGQGFSEQYF. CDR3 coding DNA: TGTGCCAGCAGTGGGCAGGGGTTTTCGGAGCAGTACTTC.

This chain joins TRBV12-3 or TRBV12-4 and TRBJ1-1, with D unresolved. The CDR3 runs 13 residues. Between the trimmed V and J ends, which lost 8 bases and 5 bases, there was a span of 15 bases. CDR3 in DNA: TGTGCCAGCGGTCCGGAGTATGGGACTGAAGCTTTCTTT. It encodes CASGPEYGTEAFF.

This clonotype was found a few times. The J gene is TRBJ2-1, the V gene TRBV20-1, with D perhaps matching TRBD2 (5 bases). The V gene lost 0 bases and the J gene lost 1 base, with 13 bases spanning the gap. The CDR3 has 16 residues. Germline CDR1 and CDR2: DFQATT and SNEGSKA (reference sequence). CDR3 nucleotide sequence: TGCAGTGCTAGAGATCCCGGACTCCTTTCCTACAATGAGCAGTTCTTC. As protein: CSARDPGLLSYNEQFF.